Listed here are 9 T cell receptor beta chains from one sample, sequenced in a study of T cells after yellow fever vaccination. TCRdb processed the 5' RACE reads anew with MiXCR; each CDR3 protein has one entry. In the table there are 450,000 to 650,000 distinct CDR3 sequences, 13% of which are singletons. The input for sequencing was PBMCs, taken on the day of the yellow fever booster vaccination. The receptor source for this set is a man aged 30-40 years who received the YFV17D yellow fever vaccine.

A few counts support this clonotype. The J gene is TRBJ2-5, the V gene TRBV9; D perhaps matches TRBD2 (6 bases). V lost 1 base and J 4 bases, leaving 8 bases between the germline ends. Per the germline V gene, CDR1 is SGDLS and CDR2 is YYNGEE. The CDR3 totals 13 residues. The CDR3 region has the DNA TGTGCCAGCAGCGTAACAGCGGGAGAGACCCAGTACTTC. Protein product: CASSVTAGETQYF.

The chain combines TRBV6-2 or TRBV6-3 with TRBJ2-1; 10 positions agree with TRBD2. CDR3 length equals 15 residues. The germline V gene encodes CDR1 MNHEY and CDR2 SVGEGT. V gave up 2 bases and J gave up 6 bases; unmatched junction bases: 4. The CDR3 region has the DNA TGTGCCAGCAGTTACGGGGTAGCGGGAGGCAATGAGCAGTTCTTC. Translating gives CASSYGVAGGNEQFF.

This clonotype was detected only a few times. The CDR3 bases are TGTGCCAGCAGCCCCACAGGGATCTCCTACAATGAGCAGTTCTTC. Residues: CASSPTGISYNEQFF. The chain links TRBV7-3 to TRBJ2-1; a weak D match, TRBD1 (6 bases). V lost 5 bases to trimming and J lost 0 bases, with 11 bases between them. In germline, CDR1 is SGHTA, CDR2 FQGTGA. The CDR3 has 15 amino acids.

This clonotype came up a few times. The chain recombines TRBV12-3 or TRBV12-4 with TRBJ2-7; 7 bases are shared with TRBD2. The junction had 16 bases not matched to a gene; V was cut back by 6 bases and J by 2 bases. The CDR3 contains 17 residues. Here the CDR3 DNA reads TGTGCCAGCAGAGCCCGGGGTGGCGGGAGAGACCCCTACGAGCAGTACTTC. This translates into CASRARGGGRDPYEQYF.

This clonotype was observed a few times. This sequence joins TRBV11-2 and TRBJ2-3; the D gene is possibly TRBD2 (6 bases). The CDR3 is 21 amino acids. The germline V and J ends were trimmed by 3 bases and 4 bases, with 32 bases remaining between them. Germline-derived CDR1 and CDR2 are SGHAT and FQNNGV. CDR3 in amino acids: CASSFRSKGGRTNKQADTQYF. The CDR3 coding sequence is TGTGCCAGCAGCTTCCGGTCGAAAGGAGGGAGAACCAATAAGCAGGCAGATACGCAGTATTTT.

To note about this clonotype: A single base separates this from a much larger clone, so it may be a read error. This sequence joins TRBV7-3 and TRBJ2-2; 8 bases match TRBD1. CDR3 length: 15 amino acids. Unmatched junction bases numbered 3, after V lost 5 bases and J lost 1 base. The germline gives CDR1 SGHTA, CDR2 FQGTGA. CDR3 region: CASSAGTGNTGELFF. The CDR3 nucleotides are TGTGCCAGCAGCGCCGGGACAGGGAACACCGGGGAGCTGTTTTTT.

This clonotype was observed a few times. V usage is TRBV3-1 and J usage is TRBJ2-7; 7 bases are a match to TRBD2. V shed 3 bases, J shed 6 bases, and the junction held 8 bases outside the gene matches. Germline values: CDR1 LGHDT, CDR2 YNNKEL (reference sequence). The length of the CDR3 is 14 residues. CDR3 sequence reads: CASSQNWEGGEQYF. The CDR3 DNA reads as TGTGCCAGCAGCCAGAATTGGGAGGGAGGCGAGCAGTACTTC.

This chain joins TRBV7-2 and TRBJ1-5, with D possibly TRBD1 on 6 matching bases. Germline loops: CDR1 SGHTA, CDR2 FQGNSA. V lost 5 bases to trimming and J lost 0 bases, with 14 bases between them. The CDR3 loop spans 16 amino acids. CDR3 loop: CASSGGGIRSNQPQHF. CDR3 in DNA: TGTGCCAGCAGCGGAGGGGGGATTCGTAGCAATCAGCCCCAGCATTTT.

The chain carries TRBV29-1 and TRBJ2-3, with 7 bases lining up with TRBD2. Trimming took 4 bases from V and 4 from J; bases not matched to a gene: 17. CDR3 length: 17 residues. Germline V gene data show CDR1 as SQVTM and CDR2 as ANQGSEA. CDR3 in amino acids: CSVVGPGRPASSDTQYF. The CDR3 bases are TGCAGCGTTGTAGGGCCCGGGAGGCCCGCCAGTTCAGATACGCAGTATTTT.